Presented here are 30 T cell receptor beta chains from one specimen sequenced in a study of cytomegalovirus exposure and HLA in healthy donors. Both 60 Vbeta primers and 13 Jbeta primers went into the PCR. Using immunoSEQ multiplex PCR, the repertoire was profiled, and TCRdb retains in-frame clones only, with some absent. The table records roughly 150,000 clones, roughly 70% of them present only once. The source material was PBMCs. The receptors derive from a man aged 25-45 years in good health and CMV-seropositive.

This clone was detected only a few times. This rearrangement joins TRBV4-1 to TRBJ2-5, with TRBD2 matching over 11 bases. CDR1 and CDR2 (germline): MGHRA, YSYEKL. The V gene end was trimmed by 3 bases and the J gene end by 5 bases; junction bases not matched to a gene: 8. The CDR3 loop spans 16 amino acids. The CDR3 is CASSQVAGGPRETQYF. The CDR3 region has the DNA TGCGCCAGCAGCCAGGTAGCGGGAGGGCCTCGGGAGACCCAGTACTTC.

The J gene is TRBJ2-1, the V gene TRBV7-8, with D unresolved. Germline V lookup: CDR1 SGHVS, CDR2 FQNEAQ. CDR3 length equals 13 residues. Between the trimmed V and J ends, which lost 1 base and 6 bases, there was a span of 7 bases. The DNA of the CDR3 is TGTGCCAGCAGCTTAGGGCAACGCAATGAGCAGTTCTTC. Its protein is CASSLGQRNEQFF. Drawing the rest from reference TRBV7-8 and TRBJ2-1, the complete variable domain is GAGVSQSPRYKVAKRGQDVALRCDPISGHVSLFWYQQALGQGPEFLTYFQNEAQLDKSGLPSDRFFAERPEGSVSTLKIQRTQQEDSAVYLCASSLGQRNEQFFGPGTRLTVL.

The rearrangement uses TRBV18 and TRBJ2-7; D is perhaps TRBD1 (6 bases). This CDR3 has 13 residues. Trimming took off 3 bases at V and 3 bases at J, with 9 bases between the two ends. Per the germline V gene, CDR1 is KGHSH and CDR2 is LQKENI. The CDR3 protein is CASSPQGSYEQYF. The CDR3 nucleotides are TGTGCCAGCTCACCTCAGGGGAGCTACGAGCAGTACTTC.

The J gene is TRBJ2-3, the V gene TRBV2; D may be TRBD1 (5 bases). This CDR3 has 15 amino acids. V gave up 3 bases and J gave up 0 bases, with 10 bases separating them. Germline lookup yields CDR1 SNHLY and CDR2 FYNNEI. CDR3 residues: CASSEGQLSTDTQYF. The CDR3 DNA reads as TGTGCCAGCAGTGAGGGGCAGTTAAGCACAGATACGCAGTATTTT.

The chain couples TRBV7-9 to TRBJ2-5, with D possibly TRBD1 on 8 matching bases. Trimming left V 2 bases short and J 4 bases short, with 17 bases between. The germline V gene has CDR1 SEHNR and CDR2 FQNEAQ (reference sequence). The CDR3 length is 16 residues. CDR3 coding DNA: TGTGCCAGCAGCTTACGGAAGAACAGGGGGGGAGAGACCCAGTACTTC. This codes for CASSLRKNRGGETQYF.

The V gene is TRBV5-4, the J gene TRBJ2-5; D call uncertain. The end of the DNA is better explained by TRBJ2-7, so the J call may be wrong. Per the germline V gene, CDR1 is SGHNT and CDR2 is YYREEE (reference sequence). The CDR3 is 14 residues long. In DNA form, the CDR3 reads TGTGCCAGCAGCTTGGCTTCGTCCTCCTACGAGCAGTACTTC. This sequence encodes CASSLASSSYEQYF.

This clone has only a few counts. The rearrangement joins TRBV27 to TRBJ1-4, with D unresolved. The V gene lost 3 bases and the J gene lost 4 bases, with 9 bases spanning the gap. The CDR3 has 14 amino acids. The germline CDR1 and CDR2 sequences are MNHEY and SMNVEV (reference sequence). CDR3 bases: TGTGCCAGCAGTTTGGTAGCCCTTAATGAAAAACTGTTTTTT. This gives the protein CASSLVALNEKLFF.

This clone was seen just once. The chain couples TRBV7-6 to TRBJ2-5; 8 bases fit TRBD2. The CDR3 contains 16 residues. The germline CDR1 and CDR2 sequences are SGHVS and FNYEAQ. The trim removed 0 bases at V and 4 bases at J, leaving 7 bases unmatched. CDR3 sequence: CASSLASGGVGETQYF. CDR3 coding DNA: TGTGCCAGCAGCTTAGCGTCGGGAGGGGTAGGAGAGACCCAGTACTTC. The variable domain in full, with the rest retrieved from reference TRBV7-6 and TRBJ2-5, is GAGVSQSPRYKVTKRGQDVALRCDPISGHVSLYWYRQALGQGPEFLTYFNYEAQQDKSGLPNDRFSAERPEGSISTLTIQRTEQRDSAMYRCASSLASGGVGETQYFGPGTRLLVL.

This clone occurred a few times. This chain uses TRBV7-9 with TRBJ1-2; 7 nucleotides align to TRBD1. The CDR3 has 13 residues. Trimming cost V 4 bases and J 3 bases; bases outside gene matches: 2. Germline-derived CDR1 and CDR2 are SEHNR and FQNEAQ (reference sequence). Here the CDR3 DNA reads TGTGCCAGCAGCTCGGGACAGCACTATGGCTACACCTTC. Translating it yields CASSSGQHYGYTF.

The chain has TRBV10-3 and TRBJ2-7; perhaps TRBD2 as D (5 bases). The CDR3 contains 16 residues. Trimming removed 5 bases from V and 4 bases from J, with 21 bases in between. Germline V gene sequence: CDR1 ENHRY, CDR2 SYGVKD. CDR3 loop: CAISTTPTGIGYEQYF. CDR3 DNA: TGTGCCATCAGTACGACTCCTACCGGGATTGGTTACGAGCAGTACTTC.

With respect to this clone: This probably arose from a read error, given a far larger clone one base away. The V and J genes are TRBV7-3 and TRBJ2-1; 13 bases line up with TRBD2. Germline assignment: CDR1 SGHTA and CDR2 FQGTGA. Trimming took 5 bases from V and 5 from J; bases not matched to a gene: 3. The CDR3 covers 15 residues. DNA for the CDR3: TGTGCCAGCAGCCAAGGACTAGCGGGGGACAATGAGCAGTTCTTC. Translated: CASSQGLAGDNEQFF.

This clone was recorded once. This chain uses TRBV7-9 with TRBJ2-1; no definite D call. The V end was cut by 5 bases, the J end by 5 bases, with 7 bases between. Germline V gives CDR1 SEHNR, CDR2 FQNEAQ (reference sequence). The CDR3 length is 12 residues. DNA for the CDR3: TGTGCCAGCAGCCCCAGTAACAATGAGCAGTTCTTC. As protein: CASSPSNNEQFF.

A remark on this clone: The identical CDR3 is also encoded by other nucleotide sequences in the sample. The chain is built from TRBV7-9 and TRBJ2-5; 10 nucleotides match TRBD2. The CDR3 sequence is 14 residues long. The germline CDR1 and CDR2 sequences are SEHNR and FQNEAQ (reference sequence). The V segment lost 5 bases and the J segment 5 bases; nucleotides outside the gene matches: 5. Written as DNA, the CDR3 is TGTGCCAGCAGCCCCCGACTAGCGGGCGAGACCCAGTACTTC. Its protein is CASSPRLAGETQYF. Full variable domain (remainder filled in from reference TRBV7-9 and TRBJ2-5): DTGVSQNPRHKITKRGQNVTFRCDPISEHNRLYWYRQTLGQGPEFLTYFQNEAQLEKSRLLSDRFSAERPKGSFSTLEIQRTEQGDSAMYLCASSPRLAGETQYFGPGTRLLVL.

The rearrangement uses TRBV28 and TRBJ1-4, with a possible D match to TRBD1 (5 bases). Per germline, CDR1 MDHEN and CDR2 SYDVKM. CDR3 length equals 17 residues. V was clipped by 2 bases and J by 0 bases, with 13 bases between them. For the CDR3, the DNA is TGTGCCAGCAGTTTAAATGGGGCAGGCGCAACTAATGAAAAACTGTTTTTT. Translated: CASSLNGAGATNEKLFF.

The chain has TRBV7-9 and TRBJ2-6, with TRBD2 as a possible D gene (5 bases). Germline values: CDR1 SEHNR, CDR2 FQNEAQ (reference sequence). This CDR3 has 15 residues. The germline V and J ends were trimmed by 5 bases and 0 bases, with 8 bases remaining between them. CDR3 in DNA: TGTGCCAGCAGCCCCGGGAACTCTGGGGCCAACGTCCTGACTTTC. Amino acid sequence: CASSPGNSGANVLTF.

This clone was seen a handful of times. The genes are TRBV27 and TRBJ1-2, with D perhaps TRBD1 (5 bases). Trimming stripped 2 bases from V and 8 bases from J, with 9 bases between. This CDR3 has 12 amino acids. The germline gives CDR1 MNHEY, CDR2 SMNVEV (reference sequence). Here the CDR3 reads CASSLRGDGYTF. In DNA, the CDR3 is TGTGCCAGCAGTTTACGCGGGGACGGCTACACCTTC.

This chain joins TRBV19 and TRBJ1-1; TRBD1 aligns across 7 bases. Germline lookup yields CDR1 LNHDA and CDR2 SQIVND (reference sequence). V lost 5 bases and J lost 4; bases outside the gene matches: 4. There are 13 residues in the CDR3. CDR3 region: CASSAPGGTEAFF. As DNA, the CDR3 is TGTGCCAGTAGTGCCCCAGGGGGCACTGAAGCTTTCTTT.

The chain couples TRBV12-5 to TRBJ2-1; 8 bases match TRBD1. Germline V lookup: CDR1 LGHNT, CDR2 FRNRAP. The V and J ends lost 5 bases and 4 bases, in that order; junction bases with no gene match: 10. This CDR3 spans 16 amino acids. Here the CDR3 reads CASGGTGQKQYNEQFF. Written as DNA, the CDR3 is TGTGCTAGTGGTGGGACAGGCCAAAAACAATACAATGAGCAGTTCTTC.

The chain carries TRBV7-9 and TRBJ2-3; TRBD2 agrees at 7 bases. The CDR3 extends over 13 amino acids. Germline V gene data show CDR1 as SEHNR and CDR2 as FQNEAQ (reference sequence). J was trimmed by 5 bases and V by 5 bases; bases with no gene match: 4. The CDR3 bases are TGTGCCAGCAGCCATCGGGAGGAAGATACGCAGTATTTT. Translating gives CASSHREEDTQYF.

The CDR3 sequence is CASRGLARQETQYF. The DNA for the CDR3 is TGTGCCAGCAGAGGACTAGCGCGCCAAGAGACCCAGTACTTC. V and J are TRBV2 and TRBJ2-5; 9 nucleotides match TRBD2. V gave up 6 bases and J gave up 1 base; unmatched junction bases: 3. CDR3 size: 14 residues. The germline V gene has CDR1 SNHLY and CDR2 FYNNEI.

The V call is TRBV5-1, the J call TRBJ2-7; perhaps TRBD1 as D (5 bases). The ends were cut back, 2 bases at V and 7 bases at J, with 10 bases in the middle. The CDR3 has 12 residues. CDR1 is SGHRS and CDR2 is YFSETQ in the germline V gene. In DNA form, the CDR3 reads TGCGCCAGCAGCTTCCTATCAGGGGAGCAGTACTTC. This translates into CASSFLSGEQYF.

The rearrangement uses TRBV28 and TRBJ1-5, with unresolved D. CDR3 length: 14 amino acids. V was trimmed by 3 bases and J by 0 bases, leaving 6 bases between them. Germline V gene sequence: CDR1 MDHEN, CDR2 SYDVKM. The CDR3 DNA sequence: TGTGCCAGCAGTTTGGACTATAGCAATCAGCCCCAGCATTTT. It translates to CASSLDYSNQPQHF.

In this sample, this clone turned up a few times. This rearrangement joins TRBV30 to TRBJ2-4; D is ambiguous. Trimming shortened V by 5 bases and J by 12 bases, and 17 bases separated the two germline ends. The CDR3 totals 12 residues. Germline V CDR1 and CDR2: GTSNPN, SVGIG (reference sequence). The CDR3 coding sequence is TGTGCCTGGGACAAACGAAACGGATATCAGTACTTC. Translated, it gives CAWDKRNGYQYF.

The CDR3 sequence: CASGRLGTEAFF. In nucleotides, the CDR3 is TGTGCCAGTGGCAGGCTTGGCACTGAAGCTTTCTTT. The genes are TRBV19 and TRBJ1-1; no clear D gene. V lost 8 bases to trimming and J lost 4 bases, with 11 bases between them. This CDR3 is built from 12 residues. Germline V gene sequence: CDR1 LNHDA, CDR2 SQIVND (reference sequence).

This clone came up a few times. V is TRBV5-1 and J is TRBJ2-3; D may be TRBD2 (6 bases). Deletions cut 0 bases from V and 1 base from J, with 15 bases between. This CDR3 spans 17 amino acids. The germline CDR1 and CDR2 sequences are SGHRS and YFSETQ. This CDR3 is CASSLGGLLRGTDTQYF. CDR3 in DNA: TGCGCCAGCAGCTTGGGGGGACTGCTACGGGGCACAGATACGCAGTATTTT.

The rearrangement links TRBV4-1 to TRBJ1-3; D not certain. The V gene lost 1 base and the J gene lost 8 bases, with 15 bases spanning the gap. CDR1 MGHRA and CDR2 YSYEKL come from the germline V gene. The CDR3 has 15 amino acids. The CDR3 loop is CASSQAVGIRDTIYF. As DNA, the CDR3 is TGCGCCAGCAGCCAAGCCGTGGGTATTCGGGACACCATATATTTT.

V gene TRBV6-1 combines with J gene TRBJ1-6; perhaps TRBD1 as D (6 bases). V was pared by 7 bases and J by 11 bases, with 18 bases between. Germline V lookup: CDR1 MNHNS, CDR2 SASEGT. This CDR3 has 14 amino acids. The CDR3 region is CASTEGGEVAPLHF. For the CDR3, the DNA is TGTGCCAGCACCGAGGGGGGGGAGGTGGCACCCCTCCACTTT.

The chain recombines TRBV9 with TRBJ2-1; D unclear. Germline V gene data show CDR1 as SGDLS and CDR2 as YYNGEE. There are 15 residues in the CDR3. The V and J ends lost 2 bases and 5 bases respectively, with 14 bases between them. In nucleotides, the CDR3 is TGTGCCAGCAGCGTTGTGCCGGTCAACGACAATGAGCAGTTCTTC. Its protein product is CASSVVPVNDNEQFF.

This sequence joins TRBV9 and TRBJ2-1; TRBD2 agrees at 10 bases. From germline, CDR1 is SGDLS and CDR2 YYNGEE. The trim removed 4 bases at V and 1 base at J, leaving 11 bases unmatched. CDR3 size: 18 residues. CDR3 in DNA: TGTGCCAGCAGCCCACAACTAGCGGGGCCTACTTCCTACAATGAGCAGTTCTTC. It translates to CASSPQLAGPTSYNEQFF.

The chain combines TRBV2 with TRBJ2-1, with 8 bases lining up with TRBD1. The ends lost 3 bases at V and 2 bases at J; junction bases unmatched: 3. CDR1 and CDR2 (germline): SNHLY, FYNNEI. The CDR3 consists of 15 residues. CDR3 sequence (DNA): TGTGCCAGCAGTGATGGGGGACAGGCCTACAATGAGCAGTTCTTC. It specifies CASSDGGQAYNEQFF.